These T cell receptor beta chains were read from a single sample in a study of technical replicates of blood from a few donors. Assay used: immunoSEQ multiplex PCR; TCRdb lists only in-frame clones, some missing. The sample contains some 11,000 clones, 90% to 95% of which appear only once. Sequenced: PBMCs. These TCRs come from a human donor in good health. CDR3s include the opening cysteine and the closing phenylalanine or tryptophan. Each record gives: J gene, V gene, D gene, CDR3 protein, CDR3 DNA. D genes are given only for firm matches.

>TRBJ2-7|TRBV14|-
CASSQDGRGYEQYF
TGTGCCAGCAGCCAAGACGGAAGGGGTTACGAGCAGTACTTC
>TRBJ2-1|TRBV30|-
CAWSVGGPSYNEQFF
TGTGCCTGGAGTGTAGGCGGGCCCTCCTACAATGAGCAGTTCTTC
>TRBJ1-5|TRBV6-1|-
CASTLTENQPQHF
TGTGCCAGCACCTTGACAGAAAATCAGCCCCAGCATTTT
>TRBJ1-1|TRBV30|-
CAWRRPGALDTEAFF
TGTGCCTGGAGGCGTCCAGGGGCTCTGGACACTGAAGCTTTCTTT
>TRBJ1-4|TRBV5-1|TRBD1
CASSPAGTGGSKLFF
TGCGCCAGCAGCCCGGCCGGGACAGGGGGCTCCAAACTGTTTTTT
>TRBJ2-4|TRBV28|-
CASSFGGENIQYF
TGTGCCAGCAGTTTCGGCGGCGAAAACATTCAGTACTTC
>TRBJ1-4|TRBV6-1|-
CASRGSGYEKLFF
TGTGCCAGCAGGGGGTCGGGGTATGAAAAACTGTTTTTT
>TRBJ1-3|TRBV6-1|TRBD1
CASSEGSRDRIRDTIYF
TGTGCCAGCAGTGAGGGGAGCCGGGACAGGATTCGTGACACCATATATTTT
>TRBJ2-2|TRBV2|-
CASRPTGGTGELFF
TGTGCCAGCAGGCCCACTGGGGGGACCGGGGAGCTGTTTTTT
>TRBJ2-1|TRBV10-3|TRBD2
CAISPRLAGPGDNEQFF
TGTGCCATCAGCCCCCGCCTAGCGGGCCCCGGAGACAATGAGCAGTTCTTC
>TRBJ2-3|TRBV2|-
CASSRTNGEDTQYF
TGTGCCAGCAGTCGGACTAATGGAGAAGATACGCAGTATTTT
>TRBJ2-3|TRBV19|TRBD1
CASSTAGGREDTQYF
TGTGCCAGTAGTACCGCAGGGGGCAGGGAAGATACGCAGTATTTT
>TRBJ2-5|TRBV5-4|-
CASSLVQLVEGQETQYF
TGTGCCAGCAGCTTGGTTCAGCTAGTGGAGGGGCAAGAGACCCAGTACTTC
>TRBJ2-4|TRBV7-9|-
CASSLGGGTSNIQYF
TGTGCCAGCAGCTTAGGGGGTGGGACTTCCAACATTCAGTACTTC
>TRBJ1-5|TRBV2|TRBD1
CASRRQGNYQPQHF
TGTGCCAGCAGGCGACAGGGGAATTATCAGCCCCAGCATTTT
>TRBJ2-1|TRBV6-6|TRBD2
CASSYWGGEQFF
TGTGCCAGCAGTTACTGGGGGGGTGAGCAGTTCTTC
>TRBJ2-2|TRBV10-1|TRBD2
CASRAGVTGELFF
TGCGCCAGCAGAGCGGGAGTGACCGGGGAGCTGTTTTTT
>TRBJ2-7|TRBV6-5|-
CASRGLADLSYEQYF
TGTGCCAGCAGGGGACTGGCGGACCTCTCCTACGAGCAGTACTTC
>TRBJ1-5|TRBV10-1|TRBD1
CASSSGTGYSNQPQHF
TGCGCCAGCAGCTCCGGGACAGGGTATAGCAATCAGCCCCAGCATTTT
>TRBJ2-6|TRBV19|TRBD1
CASSPRTGAGANVLTF
TGTGCCAGTAGTCCAAGGACAGGGGCTGGGGCCAACGTCCTGACTTTC
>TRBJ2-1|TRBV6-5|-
CASSYNGEQFF
TGTGCCAGCAGTTACAACGGTGAGCAGTTCTTC
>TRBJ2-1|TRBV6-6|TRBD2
CASSGLAGDNNEQFF
TGTGCCAGCAGTGGACTAGCGGGCGACAACAATGAGCAGTTCTTC
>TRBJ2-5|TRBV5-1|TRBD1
CASSLGVDRVQETQYF
TGCGCCAGCAGCTTGGGGGTTGACAGGGTCCAAGAGACCCAGTACTTC
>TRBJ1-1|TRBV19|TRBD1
CASSRDSQNTEAFF
TGTGCCAGTAGTCGGGACAGTCAGAACACTGAAGCTTTCTTT
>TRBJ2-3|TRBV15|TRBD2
CATSRWTSGSSDTQYF
TGTGCCACCAGCAGGTGGACTAGCGGGTCGTCAGATACGCAGTATTTT
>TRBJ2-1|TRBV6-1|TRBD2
CASSALWGGNEQFF
TGTGCCAGCAGTGCCCTTTGGGGGGGGAATGAGCAGTTCTTC
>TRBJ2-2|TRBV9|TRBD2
CASSGPGLAGGELFF
TGTGCCAGCAGCGGACCGGGACTAGCGGGGGGGGAGCTGTTTTTT
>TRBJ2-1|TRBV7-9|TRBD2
CASSLVAGGHNEQFF
TGTGCCAGCAGCTTAGTAGCGGGAGGACACAATGAGCAGTTCTTC
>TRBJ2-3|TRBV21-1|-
CASSKGRTGTGTDTQYF
TGTGCCAGCAGCAAAGGTCGGACAGGGACCGGGACAGATACGCAGTATTTT